The rows below give T cell receptor beta chains drawn from one sample of a study of regulatory T cells in long-lasting Graves disease. TCRdb called the multiplex PCR reads again in MiXCR, with one record for every CDR3 protein. This sample has around 480,000 distinct CDR3 sequences, with approximately 16% found just once. These data were also filed under a second study, of T cells in Graves' hyperthyroidism and ophthalmopathy.

The material sequenced was peripheral blood mononuclear cells (PBMCs), taken at new diagnosis, from a patient treated with antithyroid drugs. These TCRs come from a woman aged 40 to 65 with Graves disease. Both conserved end residues are part of each CDR3. Each record gives: CDR3 DNA, CDR3 protein, V gene, J gene, D gene, clone size. The D gene is left open where the match is weak. Only some rows state a clone size, as once, few, many or a class for expanded clones.

DNA: TGTGCCAGCCGGGACAGGCCTCCCGGGGAGCTGTTTTTT; CDR3: CASRDRPPGELFF; V: TRBV2; J: TRBJ2-2; D: TRBD1; size: many
DNA: TGCAGTGCTAGAGAGGTGGGGTCCTACAATGAGCAGTTCTTC; CDR3: CSAREVGSYNEQFF; V: TRBV20-1; J: TRBJ2-1; D: .; size: many
DNA: TGTGCCAGCAGCCAAGAAGGGGACCGAGCTAACTATGGCTACACCTTC; CDR3: CASSQEGDRANYGYTF; V: TRBV4-2; J: TRBJ1-2; D: .; size: .
DNA: TGTGCCAGCAGTGAACGGCTAGCGGGGGTATCAGGTTTCTTC; CDR3: CASSERLAGVSGFF; V: TRBV6-1; J: TRBJ2-1; D: TRBD2; size: many
DNA: TGTGCCAGCAGCGACAGCCGATCCAAAAACATTCAGTACTTC; CDR3: CASSDSRSKNIQYF; V: TRBV11-2; J: TRBJ2-4; D: .; size: many
DNA: TGTGCCTCCCTGAGGGCGGCCTCCTACAATGAGCAGTTCTTC; CDR3: CASLRAASYNEQFF; V: TRBV12-3/TRBV12-4; J: TRBJ2-1; D: .; size: many
DNA: TGTGCCAGCAGCTCACTACTATTGGGACTGCAGGAGAGGGAGACCCAGTACTTC; CDR3: CASSSLLLGLQERETQYF; V: TRBV7-9; J: TRBJ2-5; D: .; size: many
DNA: TGCGCCAGCAGCCGCAGGACAGCCGCGAACACCGGGGAGCTGTTTTTT; CDR3: CASSRRTAANTGELFF; V: TRBV7-9; J: TRBJ2-2; D: .; size: many
DNA: TGTGCCAGCAGTTTAATAGGGAACGAGCAGTACTTC; CDR3: CASSLIGNEQYF; V: TRBV12-3/TRBV12-4; J: TRBJ2-7; D: .; size: many
DNA: TGCAGTGCTAGGTCCCGAATAGCGGGGAATACAGATACGCAGTATTTT; CDR3: CSARSRIAGNTDTQYF; V: TRBV20-1; J: TRBJ2-3; D: TRBD2; size: .
DNA: TGTGCCAGCAGCCAAGAGGATTATAACTATGGCTACACCTTC; CDR3: CASSQEDYNYGYTF; V: TRBV3-1; J: TRBJ1-2; D: .; size: .
DNA: TGTGCCAGCAGCTCGGGGTCGGTGCTGGGTTGGAAAACAGGGGACCTCACCGGGGAGCTGTTTTTT; CDR3: CASSSGSVLGWKTGDLTGELFF; V: TRBV7-9; J: TRBJ2-2; D: TRBD1; size: .
DNA: TGTGCCAGCAGTGCCGCGGAAGGTCAGCCCCAGCATTTT; CDR3: CASSAAEGQPQHF; V: TRBV6-4; J: TRBJ1-5; D: .; size: few
DNA: TGTGCCAGCAGCGCGGGAAACACCATATATTTT; CDR3: CASSAGNTIYF; V: TRBV12-3/TRBV12-4; J: TRBJ1-3; D: .; size: many
DNA: TGCGCCAGCAGCCTTCGTGGGACAGCCCCTGCGGCCAAAAACATTCAGTACTTC; CDR3: CASSLRGTAPAAKNIQYF; V: TRBV5-1; J: TRBJ2-4; D: TRBD1; size: few
DNA: TGTGCCAGCAGCTCCGATTCGGGCTCCTACAATGAGCAGTTCTTC; CDR3: CASSSDSGSYNEQFF; V: TRBV9; J: TRBJ2-1; D: .; size: .
DNA: TGTGCCAGCAGCTGGGGACAGGCCTTTAGCACAGATACGCAGTATTTT; CDR3: CASSWGQAFSTDTQYF; V: TRBV5-6; J: TRBJ2-3; D: TRBD1; size: many
DNA: TGCGCCAGCAGCGGTGGGACAGGCCCCGGTGGTACAGATACGCAGTATTTT; CDR3: CASSGGTGPGGTDTQYF; V: TRBV5-1; J: TRBJ2-3; D: TRBD1; size: many
DNA: TGTGCCAGCAGAGAGGGGGTTACTTATGGCTACACCTTC; CDR3: CASREGVTYGYTF; V: TRBV6-1; J: TRBJ1-2; D: .; size: few
DNA: TGTGCCAGCAGTCCCTACACAGGGACTGACACTGAAGCTTTCTTT; CDR3: CASSPYTGTDTEAFF; V: TRBV28; J: TRBJ1-1; D: .; size: many
DNA: TGTGCCAGCAGCCCGCGCCGGGGGCCCCAAGGACAGTTCTTC; CDR3: CASSPRRGPQGQFF; V: TRBV7-2; J: TRBJ2-1; D: .; size: .
DNA: TGTGCCAGTAGTATGAGGGGGGTTAGGACTGAAGCTTTCTTT; CDR3: CASSMRGVRTEAFF; V: TRBV19; J: TRBJ1-1; D: .; size: few
DNA: TGTGCCACCAGTGATTCTGCGTCCAGGGGCGACACCGGGGAGCTGTTTTTT; CDR3: CATSDSASRGDTGELFF; V: TRBV24-1; J: TRBJ2-2; D: .; size: few
DNA: TGTGCCTGGAGGGGAACCGACGGTGCCCTATTGAGCTACACCTTC; CDR3: CAWRGTDGALLSYTF; V: TRBV30; J: TRBJ1-2; D: .; size: .
DNA: TGTGCCAGCAGGGACGGGGGGGCAAATCAGCCCCAGCATTTT; CDR3: CASRDGGANQPQHF; V: TRBV2; J: TRBJ1-5; D: .; size: .
DNA: TGTGCCATCAGTCCGACTGTTGATCAGCCCCAGCATTTT; CDR3: CAISPTVDQPQHF; V: TRBV10-3; J: TRBJ1-5; D: .; size: .
DNA: TGTGCCAGCAGGACATTGGGGCGGGGGGGCACCGGGGAGCTGTTTTTT; CDR3: CASRTLGRGGTGELFF; V: TRBV12-3/TRBV12-4; J: TRBJ2-2; D: TRBD2; size: .
DNA: TGTGCCAGCAGTACCCTAACTAGCGGGCCCAGCACAGATACGCAGTATTTT; CDR3: CASSTLTSGPSTDTQYF; V: TRBV28; J: TRBJ2-3; D: TRBD2; size: .
DNA: TGTGCCAGTAGTTCATTCGGGACAGGGACCTACGAGCAGTACTTC; CDR3: CASSSFGTGTYEQYF; V: TRBV19; J: TRBJ2-7; D: TRBD1; size: .